The T cell receptor (beta chain) under discussion was sequenced for a study of blood T cell repertoires in COVID-19. The wider study: Spain, Italy and the United States supplied samples that represented acute and convalescent COVID-19. From T cells, B-cell-depleted T cells, or PBMCs came the material, which was cDNA or gDNA.

Per the study methods: It was from reference gene primer amplification that nucleated cell counts were estimated. Profiled with immunoSEQ multiplex PCR; TCRdb holds only in-frame clones, not every one. Clone size and V and J calls were adopted from that table, with D and trimming inferred from the DNA. The sample consists of some 110,000 clones, 80% to 85% of them appearing once. The CDR3 is 18 amino acids. The germline gives CDR1 KGHSH, CDR2 LQKENI. Trimming at V came to 5 bases and at J to 0 bases, leaving 9 bases not matched to a gene. The source material was peripheral blood. The rearrangement links TRBV18 to TRBJ2-5; 13 bases align to TRBD2. This TCR came from a woman aged 70-85 years with acute or convalescent COVID-19. The CDR3 DNA sequence: TGTGCCAGCTCATCAACTAGCGGGGGGGCCCAGTACCAAGAGACCCAGTACTTC. This gives the protein CASSSTSGGAQYQETQYF.